Sequencing of this TCR beta chain was carried out in a study of identical twins. Whole-study findings and limits: Fewer insertions characterized abundant cord blood beta clonotypes, whereas memory repertoires showed none. Excess sharing by twins proved weaker in beta out-of-frame sequences.

A universal primer site came from template switching; cDNA carried unique molecular identifiers. TCRdb called the 5' RACE reads again in MiXCR, with one record for every CDR3 protein. The profile shows hundreds of thousands of distinct CDR3 sequences, 9% to 15% of them singletons. For this clonotype: Its antigen is not identified.

The CDR3 runs to 16 residues. CDR1 and CDR2 from the germline V gene are KGHSH and LQKENI. V was cut by 0 bases and J by 3 bases, with 12 bases left in between. These same data were also listed under a study on yellow fever vaccine responses in identical twins. From that study: It has been reported that, in twins, the vaccine T cell response seemed partly convergent and partly personalized.

The sequence derives from a woman aged 18 to 35 in good health. The sequenced material came from PBMCs. The rearrangement joins TRBV18 to TRBJ1-5; tentative D call: TRBD1 (5 bases). CDR3: CASSPPGPVNNQPQHF. The CDR3 region has the DNA TGTGCCAGCTCACCACCGGGGCCGGTGAACAATCAGCCCCAGCATTTT.